This T cell receptor beta chain was recovered during a study of cytomegalovirus exposure and HLA in healthy donors. The overall study: The same platform was used for the 90 to 150 validation repertoires and the roughly 720 first-cohort repertoires, a later analysis reported. Broader study findings: It was confirmed in vitro that a few of the CMV-associated chains were specific for CMV antigens.

As for this clone: The antigen remains unidentified.

The donors were members of the validation cohort, which comprised 100 to 150 subjects and was separate from the first cohort of roughly 700 subjects. Some clones are missing from TCRdb's copy, which holds only in-frame ones; the method was immunoSEQ multiplex PCR. Of 350,000 or so clones listed, more than 80% are singletons. Material: PBMCs. The origin of this receptor is a woman under 30 in good health and CMV-seronegative.

CDR3 DNA sequence: TGTGCCAGCAGCGGGGGAGCGCAGGGGGTCGTAAACATTCAGTACTTC. Translating it yields CASSGGAQGVVNIQYF. J is TRBJ2-4 and V is TRBV5-6, with 7 bases that match TRBD1. This CDR3 comprises 16 residues. Looked up from germline, CDR1 is SGHDT and CDR2 is YYEEEE. After removal of 4 bases from V and 6 bases from J, the junction contained 13 bases not matched to a gene. Full variable domain (rest looked up from reference TRBV5-6 and TRBJ2-4): DAGVTQSPTHLIKTRGQQVTLRCSPKSGHDTVSWYQQALGQGPQFIFQYYEEEERQRGNFPDRFSGHQFPNYSSELNVNALLLGDSALYLCASSGGAQGVVNIQYFGAGTRLSVL.